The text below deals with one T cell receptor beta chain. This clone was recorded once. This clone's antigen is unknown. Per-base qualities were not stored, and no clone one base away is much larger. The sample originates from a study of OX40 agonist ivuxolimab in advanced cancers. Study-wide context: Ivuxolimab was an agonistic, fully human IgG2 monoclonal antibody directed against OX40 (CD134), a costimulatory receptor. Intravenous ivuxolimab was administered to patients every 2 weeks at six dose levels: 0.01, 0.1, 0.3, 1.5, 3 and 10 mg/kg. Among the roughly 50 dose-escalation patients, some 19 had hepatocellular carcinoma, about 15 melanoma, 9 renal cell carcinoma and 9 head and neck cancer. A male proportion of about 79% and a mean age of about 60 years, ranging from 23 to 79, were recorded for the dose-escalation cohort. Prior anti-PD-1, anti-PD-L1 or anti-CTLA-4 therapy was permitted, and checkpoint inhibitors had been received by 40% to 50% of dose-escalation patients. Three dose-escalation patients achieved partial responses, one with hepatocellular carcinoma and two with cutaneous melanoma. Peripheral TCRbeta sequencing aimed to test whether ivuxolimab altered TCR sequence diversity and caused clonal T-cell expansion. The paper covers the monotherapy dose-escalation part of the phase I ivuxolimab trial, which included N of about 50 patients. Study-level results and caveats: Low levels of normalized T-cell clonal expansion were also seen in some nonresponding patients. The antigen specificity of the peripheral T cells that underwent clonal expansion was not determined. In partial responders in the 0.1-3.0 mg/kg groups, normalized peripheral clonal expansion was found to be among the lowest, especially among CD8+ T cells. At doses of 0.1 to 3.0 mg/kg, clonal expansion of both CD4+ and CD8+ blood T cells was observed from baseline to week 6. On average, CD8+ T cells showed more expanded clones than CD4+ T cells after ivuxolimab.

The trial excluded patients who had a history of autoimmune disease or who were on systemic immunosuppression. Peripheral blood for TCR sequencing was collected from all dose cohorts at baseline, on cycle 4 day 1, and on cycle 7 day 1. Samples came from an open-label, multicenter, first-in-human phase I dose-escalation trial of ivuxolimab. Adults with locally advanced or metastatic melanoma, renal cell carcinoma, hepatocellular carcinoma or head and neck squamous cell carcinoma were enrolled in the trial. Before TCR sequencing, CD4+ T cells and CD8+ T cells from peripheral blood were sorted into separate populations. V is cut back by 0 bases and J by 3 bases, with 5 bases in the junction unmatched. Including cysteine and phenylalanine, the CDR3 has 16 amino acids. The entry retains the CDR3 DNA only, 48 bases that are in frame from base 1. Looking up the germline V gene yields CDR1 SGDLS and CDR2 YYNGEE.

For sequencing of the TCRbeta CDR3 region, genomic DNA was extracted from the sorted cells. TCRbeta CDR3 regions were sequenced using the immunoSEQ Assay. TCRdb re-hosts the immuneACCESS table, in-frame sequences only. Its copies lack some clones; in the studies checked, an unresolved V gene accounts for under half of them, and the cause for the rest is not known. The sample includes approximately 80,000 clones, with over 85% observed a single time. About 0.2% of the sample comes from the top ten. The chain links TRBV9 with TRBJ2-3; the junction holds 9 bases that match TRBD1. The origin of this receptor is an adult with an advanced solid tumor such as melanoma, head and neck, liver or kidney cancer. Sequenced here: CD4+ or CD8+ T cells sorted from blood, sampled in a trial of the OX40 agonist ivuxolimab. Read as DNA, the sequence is TGTGCCAGCAGCGTAGTGGGGACAGGGAGGACAGATACGCAGTATTTT. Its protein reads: CASSVVGTGRTDTQYF.